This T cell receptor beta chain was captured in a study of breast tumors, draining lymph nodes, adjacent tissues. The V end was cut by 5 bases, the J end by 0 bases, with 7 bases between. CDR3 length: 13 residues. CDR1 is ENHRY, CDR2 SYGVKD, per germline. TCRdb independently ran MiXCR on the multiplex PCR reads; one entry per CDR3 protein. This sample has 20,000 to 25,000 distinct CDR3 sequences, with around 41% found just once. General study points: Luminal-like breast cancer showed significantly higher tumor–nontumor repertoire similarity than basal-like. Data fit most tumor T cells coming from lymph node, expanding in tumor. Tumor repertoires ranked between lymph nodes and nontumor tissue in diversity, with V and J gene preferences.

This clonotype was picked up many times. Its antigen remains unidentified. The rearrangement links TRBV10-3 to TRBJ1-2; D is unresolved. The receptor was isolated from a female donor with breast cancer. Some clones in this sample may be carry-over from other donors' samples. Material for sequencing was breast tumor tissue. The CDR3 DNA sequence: TGTGCCATCAGTCTCGGCACTAACTATGGCTACACCTTC. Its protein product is CAISLGTNYGYTF.